Here is one TCR beta chain with its context. No antigen is known for it. The sample originates from a study of T-cell reconstitution after alpha-beta-depleted transplantation in children. Regarding the study as a whole: The high TCRbeta diversity at day 60 in some patients came from surviving recipient T cells and thymic progenitors.

Germline-derived CDR1 and CDR2 are MGHRA and YSYEKL. Trimming took 0 bases from V and 2 from J, leaving 11 bases between them. The CDR3 is made up of 15 amino acids. The authors prepared the TCRbeta library with unique molecular identifiers. TCRdb re-analysed the PCR reads in MiXCR, keeping a single row per CDR3 protein. The repertoire holds 200,000 to 250,000 distinct CDR3 sequences, around 25% seen once, with 2.6% in the top ten. The chain recombines TRBV4-1 with TRBJ2-7, with a tentative D call TRBD2 (5 bases). This TCR derives from a girl aged 2-15 years with Fanconi anemia, due to receive a stem cell transplant. Sequences were derived from PBMCs, sampled before TCRalphabeta/CD19-depleted stem cell transplant. The CDR3 sequence is CASSQEGSAPYEQYF. The CDR3 DNA sequence: TGCGCCAGCAGCCAAGAGGGGAGCGCACCCTACGAGCAGTACTTC.